The 26 T cell receptor beta chains listed next were all sequenced from one sample in a study of blood T cell repertoires in COVID-19. The data were produced by immunoSEQ multiplex PCR, yet TCRdb's version contains in-frame clones alone and is incomplete. The repertoire holds roughly 180,000 clones, with about 82% as singletons. Sequencing was performed on PBMCs or T cells enriched from blood (not recorded which). These receptors all stem from a woman aged 25 to 39 who had recovered from COVID-19.

On this clone: Other DNA sequences of this sample code for an identical CDR3. The chain couples TRBV14 to TRBJ2-7; D remains ambiguous. V was pared by 1 base and J by 4 bases, with 2 bases between. The CDR3 contains 11 residues. Germline CDR1 and CDR2: SGHDN and FVKESK. For the CDR3, the DNA is TGTGCCAGCAGCCAAGCGTACGAGCAGTACTTC. Protein: CASSQAYEQYF.

There are a few counts of this clone. V and J are TRBV5-6 and TRBJ2-7; 8 bases are shared with TRBD2. Per germline, CDR1 SGHDT and CDR2 YYEEEE. The CDR3 is made up of 15 amino acids. With V trimmed by 4 bases and J by 2 bases, 8 bases remained unmatched. CDR3 nucleotide sequence: TGTGCCAGCAGCCGTTACGGACTAGCAGCCTACGAGCAGTACTTC. It specifies CASSRYGLAAYEQYF.

The V gene is TRBV6-5, the J gene TRBJ2-2; D gene unclear. This CDR3 has 11 amino acids. Germline CDR1 reads MNHEY; CDR2 reads SVGAGI. With 3 bases removed from V and 7 bases from J, the gap between germline ends came to 3 bases. CDR3 sequence reads: CASSYIGELFF. The CDR3 nucleotides are TGTGCCAGCAGTTATATCGGGGAGCTGTTTTTT.

The V and J genes are TRBV14 and TRBJ2-1; TRBD1 is a possible D gene (6 bases). Germline lookup yields CDR1 SGHDN and CDR2 FVKESK. This CDR3 region has 16 residues. Trimming pared 4 bases from V and 1 base from J, leaving 14 bases between. CDR3 DNA sequence: TGTGCCAGCAGCCTGATGGGACACCTATCCTACAATGAGCAGTTCTTC. Translated: CASSLMGHLSYNEQFF.

The chain carries TRBV27 and TRBJ1-1, with a tentative D call TRBD1 (6 bases). The CDR3 has 13 amino acids. Looked up from germline, CDR1 is MNHEY and CDR2 is SMNVEV (reference sequence). V was shortened by 7 bases and J by 5 bases, with 14 bases between the two germline ends. CDR3 in amino acids: CASNREEGTEAFF. The CDR3 bases are TGTGCCAGCAACAGGGAAGAAGGAACTGAAGCTTTCTTT.

The chain is built from TRBV18 and TRBJ1-1; a possible D gene is TRBD1 (6 bases). Per germline, CDR1 KGHSH and CDR2 LQKENI. The CDR3 has 13 amino acids. Trimming left V 2 bases short and J 5 bases short, with 9 bases between. The CDR3 sequence: CASSPGQWTEAFF. CDR3 coding DNA: TGTGCCAGCTCACCAGGACAGTGGACTGAAGCTTTCTTT.

As regards this clone: The junction departs from germline at one end; a sequencing error may be responsible. V gene TRBV6-5 combines with J gene TRBJ2-3; D gene ambiguous. The CDR3 has 16 residues. Germline CDR1 and CDR2: MNHEY and SVGAGI. DNA for the CDR3: TGTGCCAGCACTTACTTCGAGGCAACTAGCACAGATACGCAGTATTTT. It specifies CASTYFEATSTDTQYF.

The J gene is TRBJ1-4, the V gene TRBV4-2, with D possibly being TRBD1 (5 bases). V was trimmed by 0 bases and J by 7 bases, leaving 15 bases between them. This CDR3 contains 16 residues. Germline CDR1 and CDR2: LGHNA and YNFKEQ. The CDR3 coding sequence is TGTGCCAGCAGCCAAGATAATGGGCAGGGCTTTGAAAAACTGTTTTTT. Translation gives CASSQDNGQGFEKLFF.

V gene TRBV28 combines with J gene TRBJ2-7; TRBD1 agrees at 7 bases. The germline V gene encodes CDR1 MDHEN and CDR2 SYDVKM. This CDR3 has 14 residues. With 4 bases clipped from V and 2 bases from J, the junction kept 5 bases outside the gene matches. Here the CDR3 reads CASSYPTGAYEQYF. CDR3 in DNA: TGTGCCAGCAGTTACCCCACAGGGGCCTACGAGCAGTACTTC.

This clone was counted a few times. The rearrangement joins TRBV5-1 to TRBJ1-3, with D possibly TRBD1 on 6 matching bases. Trimming shortened V by 4 bases and J by 0 bases, and 11 bases separated the two germline ends. The germline CDR1 and CDR2 sequences are SGHRS and YFSETQ. The CDR3 is 15 residues long. CDR3 loop: CASSEGGLSGNTIYF. CDR3 DNA sequence: TGCGCCAGCAGCGAAGGGGGTCTCTCTGGAAACACCATATATTTT.

The V and J genes are TRBV28 and TRBJ2-7; TRBD2 aligns across 8 bases. This CDR3 has 15 amino acids. Germline-derived CDR1 and CDR2 are MDHEN and SYDVKM. The J segment lost 1 base and the V segment lost 5 bases, leaving 7 bases of the junction unmatched. The CDR3: CASSKPGLGSYEQYF. As DNA, the CDR3 is TGTGCCAGCAGTAAGCCGGGACTAGGGTCCTACGAGCAGTACTTC.

This chain joins TRBV5-4 and TRBJ2-3; 7 bases are a match to TRBD2. This CDR3 is 15 amino acids long. Germline trimming cut 3 bases from V and 0 bases from J; bases unmatched to any gene: 4. The V gene's germline CDR1 is SGHNT and CDR2 YYREEE (reference sequence). DNA of the CDR3: TGTGCCAGCAGCTCGTCTAGCGGCAGCACAGATACGCAGTATTTT. Translated: CASSSSSGSTDTQYF.

This chain joins TRBV10-1 and TRBJ2-3; 14 positions match TRBD2. Germline CDR1 and CDR2: WNHNN and SYGVQD (reference sequence). The CDR3 totals 17 residues. Unmatched junction bases numbered 1, after V lost 0 bases and J lost 2 bases. The CDR3 sequence: CASSESGLAGDTDTQYF. The CDR3 DNA sequence: TGCGCCAGCAGTGAGTCGGGACTAGCGGGGGACACAGATACGCAGTATTTT.

This rearrangement joins TRBV20-1 to TRBJ2-1, with D uncertain. The length of the CDR3 is 13 residues. Trimming left V 3 bases short and J 3 bases short, with 9 bases between. Germline V CDR1 and CDR2: DFQATT, SNEGSKA (reference sequence). The CDR3: CSASSLNYNEQFF. DNA for the CDR3: TGCAGTGCTAGTTCTCTTAACTACAATGAGCAGTTCTTC.

V and J are TRBV27 and TRBJ1-5; D is perhaps TRBD1 (6 bases). V was cut by 6 bases and J by 6 bases, with 18 bases left in between. The CDR3 is made up of 15 amino acids. Germline V gene data show CDR1 as MNHEY and CDR2 as SMNVEV (reference sequence). This CDR3 is CASSPLTGLGQPQHF. CDR3 DNA sequence: TGTGCCAGCAGCCCCCTTACAGGGTTAGGTCAGCCCCAGCATTTT.

The chain combines TRBV18 with TRBJ2-7, with 8 nucleotides matching TRBD1. CDR1 and CDR2 (germline): KGHSH, LQKENI. Trimming at V came to 4 bases and at J to 5 bases, leaving 4 bases not matched to a gene. The CDR3 runs to 13 residues. This CDR3 reads CASSQQGVHEQYF. The CDR3 nucleotides read TGTGCCAGCTCACAACAGGGGGTCCACGAGCAGTACTTC.

The V call is TRBV28, the J call TRBJ2-2, with D possibly being TRBD2 (5 bases). This CDR3 has 16 amino acids. Germline lookup yields CDR1 MDHEN and CDR2 SYDVKM. V gave up 7 bases and J gave up 2 bases, with 17 bases separating them. Written as DNA, the CDR3 is TGTGCCAGCATCGGGCTAGCATATACAAACACCGGGGAGCTGTTTTTT. This sequence encodes CASIGLAYTNTGELFF.

The chain couples TRBV5-1 to TRBJ1-4, with 7 bases aligning to TRBD1. V lost 9 bases and J lost 6; bases outside the gene matches: 8. Germline lookup yields CDR1 SGHRS and CDR2 YFSETQ. The CDR3 runs 13 residues. CDR3: CATGTGTDEKLFF. CDR3 nucleotides: TGCGCCACCGGAACCGGGACAGATGAAAAACTGTTTTTT.

This clone was seen once. The chain has TRBV7-8 and TRBJ1-2, with no clear D. V shed 5 bases and J shed 5 bases, with 21 bases lying between them. The CDR3 is 16 residues long. Germline loops: CDR1 SGHVS, CDR2 FQNEAQ. For the CDR3, the DNA is TGTGCCAGCAGCATAGGTAGAGGGATGAGGGAATATGGCTACACCTTC. Amino acid sequence: CASSIGRGMREYGYTF.

The chain uses TRBV5-1 and TRBJ2-1; possible D gene TRBD2, 6 bases. Trimming took off 0 bases at V and 8 bases at J, with 15 bases between the two ends. This CDR3 is built from 15 residues. CDR1 is SGHRS and CDR2 is YFSETQ in the germline V gene. The CDR3 DNA sequence: TGCGCCAGCAGCTTGGTGGGCGGGGTAGGGGATGAGCAGTTCTTC. This codes for CASSLVGGVGDEQFF. The complete variable domain, with remaining parts taken from reference TRBV5-1 and TRBJ2-1, reads KAGVTQTPRYLIKTRGQQVTLSCSPISGHRSVSWYQQTPGQGLQFLFEYFSETQRNKGNFPGRFSGRQFSNSRSEMNVSTLELGDSALYLCASSLVGGVGDEQFFGPGTRLTVL.

V usage is TRBV28 and J usage is TRBJ2-3; 12 bases match TRBD1. The germline CDR1 and CDR2 sequences are MDHEN and SYDVKM. V lost 4 bases and J lost 4; bases outside the gene matches: 9. There are 17 residues in the CDR3. The CDR3 sequence is CASSYSGGTGGPDTQYF. The CDR3 region has the DNA TGTGCCAGCAGTTACTCGGGGGGGACAGGGGGCCCAGATACGCAGTATTTT.

The rearrangement uses TRBV7-2 and TRBJ2-3, with D perhaps matching TRBD2 (6 bases). The germline V gene has CDR1 SGHTA and CDR2 FQGNSA. Trimming removed 3 bases from V and 0 bases from J, with 10 bases in between. The length of the CDR3 is 15 residues. CDR3 DNA sequence: TGTGCCAGCAGCTTTAGCGGAGCTAGCACAGATACGCAGTATTTT. Translated: CASSFSGASTDTQYF.

The chain joins TRBV28 to TRBJ1-5, with a possible D match to TRBD1 (5 bases). The CDR3 consists of 14 residues. CDR1 is MDHEN, CDR2 SYDVKM, per germline. The V and J ends lost 3 bases and 4 bases respectively, with 10 bases between them. CDR3 bases: TGTGCCAGCAGTTTTCAGGGCTCAAATCAGCCCCAGCATTTT. This codes for CASSFQGSNQPQHF.

The chain joins TRBV6-5 to TRBJ2-7; 7 bases map to TRBD2. V shed 9 bases and J 3 bases; nucleotides not matched to a gene: 11. The CDR3 runs 14 residues. CDR1 is MNHEY, CDR2 SVGAGI, per germline. The CDR3 reads CARLVSGTLYEQYF. The CDR3, as DNA: TGTGCCAGATTAGTAAGCGGGACCCTCTACGAGCAGTACTTC.

The count of this clone is one. The chain carries TRBV28 and TRBJ2-7; 10 bases agree with TRBD2. From germline, CDR1 is MDHEN and CDR2 SYDVKM. V lost 7 bases, J lost 4 bases, and 25 bases stayed unmatched. The CDR3 is made up of 20 amino acids. As DNA, the CDR3 is TGTGCCAGCACCTTCTACTATCGGACTAGCGGTTTATCCGGCGGGTACGAGCAGTACTTC. It yields the protein CASTFYYRTSGLSGGYEQYF. The full variable domain, completed using reference TRBV28 and TRBJ2-7, is DVKVTQSSRYLVKRTGEKVFLECVQDMDHENMFWYRQDPGLGLRLIYFSYDVKMKEKGDIPEGYSVSREKKERFSLILESASTNQTSMYLCASTFYYRTSGLSGGYEQYFGPGTRLTVT.

V is TRBV14 and J is TRBJ2-5; D perhaps matches TRBD1 (6 bases). CDR1 is SGHDN and CDR2 is FVKESK in the germline V gene. V was pared by 2 bases and J by 5 bases, with 15 bases between. This CDR3 has 15 amino acids. CDR3 residues: CASSQQQGPQETQYF. DNA for the CDR3: TGTGCCAGCAGCCAACAACAGGGACCACAGGAGACCCAGTACTTC.